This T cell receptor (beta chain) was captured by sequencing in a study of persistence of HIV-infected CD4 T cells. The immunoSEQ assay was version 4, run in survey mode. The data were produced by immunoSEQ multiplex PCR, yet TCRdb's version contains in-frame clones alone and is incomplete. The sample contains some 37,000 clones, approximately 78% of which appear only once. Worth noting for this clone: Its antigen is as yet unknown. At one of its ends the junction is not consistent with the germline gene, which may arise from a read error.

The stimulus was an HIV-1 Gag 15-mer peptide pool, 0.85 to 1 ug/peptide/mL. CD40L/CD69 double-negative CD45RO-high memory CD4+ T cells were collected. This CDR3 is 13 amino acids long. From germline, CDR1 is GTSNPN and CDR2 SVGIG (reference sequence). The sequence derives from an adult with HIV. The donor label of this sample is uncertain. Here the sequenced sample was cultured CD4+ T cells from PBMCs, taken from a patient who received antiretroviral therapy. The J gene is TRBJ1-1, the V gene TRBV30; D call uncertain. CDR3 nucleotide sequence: TGTGCCTGGGAAGTAGGCGGGAACTCTGAAGCTTTCTTT. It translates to CAWEVGGNSEAFF.